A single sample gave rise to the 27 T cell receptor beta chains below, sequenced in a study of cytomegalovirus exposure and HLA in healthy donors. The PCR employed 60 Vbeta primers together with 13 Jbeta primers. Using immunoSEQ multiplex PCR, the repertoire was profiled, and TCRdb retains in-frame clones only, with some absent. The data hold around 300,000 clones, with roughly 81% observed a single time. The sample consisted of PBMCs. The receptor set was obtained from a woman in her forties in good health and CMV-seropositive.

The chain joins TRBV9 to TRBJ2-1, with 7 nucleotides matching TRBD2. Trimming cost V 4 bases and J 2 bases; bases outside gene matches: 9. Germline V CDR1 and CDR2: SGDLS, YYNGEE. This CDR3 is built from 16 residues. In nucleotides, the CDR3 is TGTGCCAGCAGCCCCGAGGGCCTAGCGGCCTACAATGAGCAGTTCTTC. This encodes CASSPEGLAAYNEQFF.

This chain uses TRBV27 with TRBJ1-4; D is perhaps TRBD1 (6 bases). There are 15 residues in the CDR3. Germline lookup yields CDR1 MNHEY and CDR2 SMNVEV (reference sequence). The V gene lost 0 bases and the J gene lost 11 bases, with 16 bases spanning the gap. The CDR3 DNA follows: TGTGCCAGCAGTTTATCGGGGGCCGGGGAAGAGAAACTGTTTTTT. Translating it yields CASSLSGAGEEKLFF.

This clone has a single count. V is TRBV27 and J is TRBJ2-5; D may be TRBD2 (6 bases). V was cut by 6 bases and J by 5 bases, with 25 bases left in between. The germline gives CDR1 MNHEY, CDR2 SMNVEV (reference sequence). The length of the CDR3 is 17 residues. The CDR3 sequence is CASSPTFLSPSVETQYF. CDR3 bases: TGTGCCAGCAGCCCGACGTTCCTTTCCCCTAGCGTTGAGACCCAGTACTTC.

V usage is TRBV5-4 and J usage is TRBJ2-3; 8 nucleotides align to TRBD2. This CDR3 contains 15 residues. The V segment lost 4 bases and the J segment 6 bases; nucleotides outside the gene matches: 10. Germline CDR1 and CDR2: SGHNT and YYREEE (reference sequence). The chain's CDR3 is CASSQTSAPRDTQYF. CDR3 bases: TGTGCCAGCAGCCAGACTAGCGCTCCTCGGGATACGCAGTATTTT.

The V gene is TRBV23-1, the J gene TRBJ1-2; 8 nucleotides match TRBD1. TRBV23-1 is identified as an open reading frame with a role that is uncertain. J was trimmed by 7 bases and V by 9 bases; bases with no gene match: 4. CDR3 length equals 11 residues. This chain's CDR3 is CARGQGGGYTF. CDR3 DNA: TGCGCCAGAGGACAGGGCGGTGGCTACACCTTC.

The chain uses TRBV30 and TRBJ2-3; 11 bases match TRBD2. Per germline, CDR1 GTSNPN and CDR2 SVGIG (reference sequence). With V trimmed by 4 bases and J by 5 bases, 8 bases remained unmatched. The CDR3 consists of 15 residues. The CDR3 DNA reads TGTGCCTGGAACCCGACTAGCGGGAAGGGAGATACGCAGTATTTT. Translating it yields CAWNPTSGKGDTQYF.

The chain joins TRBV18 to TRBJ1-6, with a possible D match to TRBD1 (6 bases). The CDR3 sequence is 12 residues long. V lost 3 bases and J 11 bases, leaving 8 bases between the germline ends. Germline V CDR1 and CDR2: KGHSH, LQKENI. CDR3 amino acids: CASSPGAPPLHF. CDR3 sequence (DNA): TGTGCCAGCTCACCGGGGGCCCCACCCCTCCACTTT.

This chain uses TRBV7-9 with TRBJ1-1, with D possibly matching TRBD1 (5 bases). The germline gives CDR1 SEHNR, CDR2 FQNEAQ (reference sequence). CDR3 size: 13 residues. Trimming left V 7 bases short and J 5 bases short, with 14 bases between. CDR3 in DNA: TGTGCCAGCAAACTGACAGATTGGACTGAAGCTTTCTTT. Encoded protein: CASKLTDWTEAFF. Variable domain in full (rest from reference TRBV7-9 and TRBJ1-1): DTGVSQNPRHKITKRGQNVTFRCDPISEHNRLYWYRQTLGQGPEFLTYFQNEAQLEKSRLLSDRFSAERPKGSFSTLEIQRTEQGDSAMYLCASKLTDWTEAFFGQGTRLTVV.

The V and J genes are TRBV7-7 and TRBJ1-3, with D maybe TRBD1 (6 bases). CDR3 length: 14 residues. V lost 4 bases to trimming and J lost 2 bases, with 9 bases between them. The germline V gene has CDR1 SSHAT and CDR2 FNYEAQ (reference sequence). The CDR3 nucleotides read TGTGCCAGCAGCTCGGGACAAACTGGAAACACCATATATTTT. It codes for CASSSGQTGNTIYF.

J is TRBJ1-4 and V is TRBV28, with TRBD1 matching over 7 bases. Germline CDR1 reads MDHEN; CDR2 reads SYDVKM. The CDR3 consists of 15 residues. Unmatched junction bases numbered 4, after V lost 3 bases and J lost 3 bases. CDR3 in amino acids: CASSFQGGPNEKLFF. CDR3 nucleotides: TGTGCCAGCAGTTTTCAAGGGGGCCCTAATGAAAAACTGTTTTTT.

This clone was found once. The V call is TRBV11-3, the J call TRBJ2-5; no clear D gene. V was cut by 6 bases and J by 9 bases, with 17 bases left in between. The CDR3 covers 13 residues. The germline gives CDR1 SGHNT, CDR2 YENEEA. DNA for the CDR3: TGTGCCAGCAGACTACTTGCTCTAGGTTCCCAGTACTTC. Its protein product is CASRLLALGSQYF.

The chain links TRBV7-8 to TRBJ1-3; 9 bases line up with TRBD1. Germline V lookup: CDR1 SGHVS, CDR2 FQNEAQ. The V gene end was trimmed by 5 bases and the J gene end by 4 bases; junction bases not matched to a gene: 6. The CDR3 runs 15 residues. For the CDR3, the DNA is TGTGCCAGCAGCCGCAACAGGGGGCCCGGAAACACCATATATTTT. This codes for CASSRNRGPGNTIYF.

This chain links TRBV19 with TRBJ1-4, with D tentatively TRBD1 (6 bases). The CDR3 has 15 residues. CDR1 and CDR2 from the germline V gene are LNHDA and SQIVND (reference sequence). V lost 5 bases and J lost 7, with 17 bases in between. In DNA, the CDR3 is TGTGCCAGTAGTGAACATACAGGGAGGGTTGAAAAACTGTTTTTT. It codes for CASSEHTGRVEKLFF.

In DNA form, the CDR3 reads TGTGCCAGCAGGCTACTAGGTGGAGGGTTGCCTAACGAGCAGTACTTC. Amino acids: CASRLLGGGLPNEQYF. This rearrangement joins TRBV6-6 to TRBJ2-7; D perhaps matches TRBD2 (6 bases). In germline, CDR1 is MNHNY, CDR2 SVGAGI (reference sequence). V gave up 6 bases and J gave up 5 bases, with 23 bases separating them. The CDR3 is 16 amino acids.

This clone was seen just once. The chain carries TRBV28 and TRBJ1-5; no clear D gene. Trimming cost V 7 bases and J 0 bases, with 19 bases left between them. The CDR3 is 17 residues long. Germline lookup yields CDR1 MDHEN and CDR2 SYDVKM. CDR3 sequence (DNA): TGTGCCAGCACCTCCGAGGCCAAGCAGTATAGCAATCAGCCCCAGCATTTT. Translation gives CASTSEAKQYSNQPQHF.

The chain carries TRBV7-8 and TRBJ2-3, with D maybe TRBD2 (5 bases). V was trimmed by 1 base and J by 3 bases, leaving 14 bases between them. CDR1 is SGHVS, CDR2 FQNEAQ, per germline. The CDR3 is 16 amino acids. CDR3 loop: CASSLGPRAVTDTQYF. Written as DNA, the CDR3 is TGTGCCAGCAGCTTAGGGCCGCGGGCCGTAACAGATACGCAGTATTTT.

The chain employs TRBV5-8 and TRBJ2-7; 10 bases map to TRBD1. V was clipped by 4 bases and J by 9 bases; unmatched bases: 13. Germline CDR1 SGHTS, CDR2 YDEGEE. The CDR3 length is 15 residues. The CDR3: CASSAGQGRLLRQYF. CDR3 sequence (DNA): TGTGCCAGCAGCGCGGGACAGGGGAGGTTGTTGCGGCAGTACTTC.

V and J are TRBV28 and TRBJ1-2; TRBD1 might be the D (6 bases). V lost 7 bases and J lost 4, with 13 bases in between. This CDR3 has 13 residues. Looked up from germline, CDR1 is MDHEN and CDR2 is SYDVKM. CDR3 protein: CASKGQNIYGYTF. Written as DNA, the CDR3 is TGTGCCAGCAAAGGACAGAACATCTATGGCTACACCTTC.

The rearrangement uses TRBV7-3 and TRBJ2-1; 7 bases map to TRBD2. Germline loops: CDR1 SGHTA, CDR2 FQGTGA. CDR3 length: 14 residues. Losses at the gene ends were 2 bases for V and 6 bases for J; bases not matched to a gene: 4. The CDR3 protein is CASSLAGVLNEQFF. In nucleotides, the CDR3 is TGTGCCAGCAGCTTAGCGGGAGTACTCAATGAGCAGTTCTTC.

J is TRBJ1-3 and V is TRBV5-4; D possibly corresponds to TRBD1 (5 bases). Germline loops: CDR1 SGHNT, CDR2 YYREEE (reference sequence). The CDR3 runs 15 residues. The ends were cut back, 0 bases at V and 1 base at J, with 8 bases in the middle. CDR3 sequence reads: CASSLGGVSGNTIYF. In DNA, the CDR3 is TGTGCCAGCAGCTTGGGGGGGGTATCTGGAAACACCATATATTTT.

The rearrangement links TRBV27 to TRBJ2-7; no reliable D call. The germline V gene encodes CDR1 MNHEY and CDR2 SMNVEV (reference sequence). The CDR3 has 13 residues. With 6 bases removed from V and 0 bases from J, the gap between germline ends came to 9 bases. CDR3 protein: CASRPDISYEQYF. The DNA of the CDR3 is TGTGCCAGCAGGCCAGACATCTCCTACGAGCAGTACTTC.

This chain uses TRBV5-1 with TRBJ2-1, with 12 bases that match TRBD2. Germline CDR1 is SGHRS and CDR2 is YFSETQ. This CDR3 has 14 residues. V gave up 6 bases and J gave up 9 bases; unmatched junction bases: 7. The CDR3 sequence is CASNGLAGLGEQFF. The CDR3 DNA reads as TGCGCCAGCAATGGACTAGCGGGACTTGGTGAGCAGTTCTTC. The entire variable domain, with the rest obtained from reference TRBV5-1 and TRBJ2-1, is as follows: KAGVTQTPRYLIKTRGQQVTLSCSPISGHRSVSWYQQTPGQGLQFLFEYFSETQRNKGNFPGRFSGRQFSNSRSEMNVSTLELGDSALYLCASNGLAGLGEQFFGPGTRLTVL.

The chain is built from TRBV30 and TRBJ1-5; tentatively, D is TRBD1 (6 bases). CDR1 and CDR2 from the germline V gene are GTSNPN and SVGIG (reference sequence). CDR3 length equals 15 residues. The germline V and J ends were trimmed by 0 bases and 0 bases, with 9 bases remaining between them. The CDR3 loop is CAWSVQQGSNQPQHF. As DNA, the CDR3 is TGTGCCTGGAGTGTACAACAGGGTAGCAATCAGCCCCAGCATTTT.

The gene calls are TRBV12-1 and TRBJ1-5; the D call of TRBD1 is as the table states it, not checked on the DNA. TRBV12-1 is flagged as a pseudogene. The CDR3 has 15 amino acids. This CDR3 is CASSFDRNSNQPQHF. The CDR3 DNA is TGTGCCAGCAGCTTTGACAGAAATAGCAATCAGCCCCAGCATTTT.

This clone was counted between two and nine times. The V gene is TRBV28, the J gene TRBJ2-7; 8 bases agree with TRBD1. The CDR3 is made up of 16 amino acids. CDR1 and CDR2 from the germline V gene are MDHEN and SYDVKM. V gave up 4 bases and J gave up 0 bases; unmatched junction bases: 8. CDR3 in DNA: TGTGCCAGCAGTTCTCCGCCCGGGACAGGCTCCTACGAGCAGTACTTC. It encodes CASSSPPGTGSYEQYF.

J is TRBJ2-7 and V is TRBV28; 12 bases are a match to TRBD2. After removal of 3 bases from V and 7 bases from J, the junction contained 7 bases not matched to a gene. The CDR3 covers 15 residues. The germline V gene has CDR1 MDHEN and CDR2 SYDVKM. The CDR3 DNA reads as TGTGCCAGCAGTTTTCTAGCGGGAGGGCCACGGGAGCAGTACTTC. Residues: CASSFLAGGPREQYF.

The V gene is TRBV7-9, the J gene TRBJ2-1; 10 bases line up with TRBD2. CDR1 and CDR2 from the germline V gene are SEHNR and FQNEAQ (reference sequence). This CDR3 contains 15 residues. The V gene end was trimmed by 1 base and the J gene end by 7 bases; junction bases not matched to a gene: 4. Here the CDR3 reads CASSLGTSGSNEQFF. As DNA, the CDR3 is TGTGCCAGCAGCTTAGGGACTAGCGGTAGTAATGAGCAGTTCTTC.